This passage covers 2 T cell receptor beta chains from one sample sequenced in a study of blood T cell repertoires in COVID-19. Generated by immunoSEQ multiplex PCR, the TCRdb table keeps only in-frame clones and is missing some. Of a few hundred thousand clones listed, 65% to 85% are singletons. Sequenced input: peripheral blood. Source of these receptors: an older person with COVID-19, enrolled during active disease.

The chain has TRBV19 and TRBJ2-1, with a possible D match to TRBD2 (6 bases). This CDR3 is 15 amino acids long. Germline CDR1 reads LNHDA; CDR2 reads SQIVND (reference sequence). V was trimmed by 5 bases and J by 4 bases, leaving 15 bases between them. The chain's CDR3 is CASSPRLDIYNEQFF. CDR3 sequence (DNA): TGTGCCAGTAGTCCGCGACTAGATATATACAATGAGCAGTTCTTC.

This sequence joins TRBV4-3 and TRBJ1-2; no reliable D call. Germline CDR1 reads LGHNA; CDR2 reads YSLEER. The CDR3 spans 15 residues. The V and J ends lost 2 bases and 4 bases respectively, with 14 bases between them. As DNA, the CDR3 is TGCGCCAGCAGCCAATCTGGCAGGCCCTCCTATGGCTACACCTTC. Translating it yields CASSQSGRPSYGYTF.